This TCR beta chain originates from a study of radiotherapy plus CTLA-4 blockade in lung cancer. Study-wide results and limits: The study found tumor-derived TCR clones expanded in blood after radiotherapy plus ipilimumab.

To note about this clone: The target antigen is unknown.

Germline assignment: CDR1 SNHLY and CDR2 FYNNEI. The V gene end was trimmed by 5 bases and the J gene end by 4 bases; junction bases not matched to a gene: 3. This CDR3 contains 14 residues. Produced via immunoSEQ multiplex PCR; TCRdb's table is partial and in-frame only. The table has fewer than 150,000 clones, roughly 74% seen once. The clonotype originates from a human donor with non-small cell lung cancer who had a partial response to radiotherapy plus ipilimumab. This material consisted of peripheral blood, taken from a patient treated with radiotherapy plus ipilimumab. This rearrangement joins TRBV2 to TRBJ1-3; 9 positions agree with TRBD1. The CDR3 spells CASSRTGVGNTIYF. In nucleotides, the CDR3 is TGTGCCAGCAGTCGGACAGGGGTCGGAAACACCATATATTTT.